This TCR beta chain was sequenced in a study of technical replicates of blood from several donors. Per the germline V gene, CDR1 is SGHTA and CDR2 is FQGNSA. V lost 5 bases to trimming and J lost 3 bases; unmatched junction nucleotides: 8. This CDR3 has 15 residues. Only in-frame clones appear in the TCRdb table, and some are missing; sequencing was by immunoSEQ multiplex PCR. This table has almost 70,000 clones, approximately 90% appearing once. The sequenced sample was PBMCs. This chain links TRBV7-2 with TRBJ2-7, with 9 bases identical to TRBD1. This clonotype was sampled from a human donor in good health. Some clones in this sample may be carry-over from other donors' samples. In DNA form, the CDR3 reads TGTGCCAGCAGCCCTCAGACAGGGGGAATCTACGAGCAGTACTTC. It codes for CASSPQTGGIYEQYF.